Listed below are T cell receptor beta chains from one sample, sequenced in a study of control samples from healthy donors and cancer patients. The assay was immunoSEQ multiplex PCR, and TCRdb's table has in-frame clones only and misses some. Here the sample spans roughly 400,000 clones, roughly 90% being singletons. What was sequenced was PBMCs. All receptors derive from a man aged 35 to 55 with head and neck cancer. The CDR3 runs from the conserved cysteine through the conserved F or W. Fields, in order: V gene, J gene, D gene, CDR3 length, clone size, CDR3 protein, CDR3 DNA. D genes are given only for firm matches. Size is stated for part of the rows, as once, few or many counts, or as a class when the clone is expanded.

V: TRBV30; J: TRBJ2-7; D: .; length: 13; size: .; CDR3: CAWSVDQNYEQYF; DNA: TGTGCCTGGAGTGTAGATCAGAACTACGAGCAGTACTTC
V: TRBV28; J: TRBJ2-1; D: .; length: 13; size: once; CDR3: CASSPPGYNEQFF; DNA: TGTGCCAGCAGCCCCCCCGGGTACAATGAGCAGTTCTTC
V: TRBV7-9; J: TRBJ2-7; D: .; length: 15; size: .; CDR3: CASSLDGSRSYEQYF; DNA: TGTGCCAGCAGCTTAGATGGGTCTAGGTCCTACGAGCAGTACTTC
V: TRBV19; J: TRBJ1-4; D: .; length: 14; size: .; CDR3: CASSKYRDGEKLFF; DNA: TGTGCCAGTAGTAAGTACAGGGACGGAGAAAAACTGTTTTTT
V: TRBV28; J: TRBJ2-7; D: TRBD1; length: 13; size: few; CDR3: CASSEGATYEQYF; DNA: TGTGCCAGCAGCGAGGGGGCAACCTACGAGCAGTACTTC
V: TRBV24-1; J: TRBJ1-1; D: TRBD1; length: 14; size: once; CDR3: CATRGGQANTEAFF; DNA: TGTGCCACCAGGGGGGGACAGGCGAACACTGAAGCTTTCTTT
V: TRBV3-1/TRBV3-2; J: TRBJ1-2; D: .; length: 13; size: .; CDR3: CASSQDDVGGYTF; DNA: TGTGCCAGCAGCCAAGATGACGTGGGTGGCTACACCTTC
V: TRBV5-1; J: TRBJ2-1; D: TRBD1; length: 15; size: .; CDR3: CASSYPGTGYNEQFF; DNA: TGCGCCAGCAGCTACCCCGGGACAGGGTACAATGAGCAGTTCTTC
V: TRBV30; J: TRBJ1-6; D: .; length: 15; size: .; CDR3: CAWSLRGRGNSPLHF; DNA: TGTGCCTGGAGTTTACGGGGTCGCGGAAATTCACCCCTCCACTTT
V: TRBV6-5; J: TRBJ1-1; D: TRBD1; length: 14; size: .; CDR3: CASSRQGANTEAFF; DNA: TGTGCCAGCAGTCGACAGGGGGCAAACACTGAAGCTTTCTTT
V: TRBV7-6; J: TRBJ2-1; D: TRBD2; length: 15; size: .; CDR3: CASSSALAGVDEQFF; DNA: TGTGCCAGCAGCTCGGCACTAGCGGGAGTCGATGAGCAGTTCTTC
V: TRBV5-5; J: TRBJ2-2; D: .; length: 17; size: .; CDR3: CASSLASRNGNTGELFF; DNA: TGTGCCAGCAGCTTGGCGAGTAGAAACGGGAACACCGGGGAGCTGTTTTTT
V: TRBV30; J: TRBJ2-7; D: .; length: 12; size: .; CDR3: CAWRYGPYEQYF; DNA: TGTGCCTGGCGTTACGGGCCCTACGAGCAGTACTTC
V: TRBV27; J: TRBJ2-7; D: TRBD1; length: 14; size: .; CDR3: CASSWTGLFYEQYF; DNA: TGTGCCAGCAGTTGGACAGGTCTTTTCTACGAGCAGTACTTC
V: TRBV2; J: TRBJ2-1; D: .; length: 13; size: .; CDR3: CASSEDLNNEQFF; DNA: TGTGCCAGCAGTGAGGACTTAAACAATGAGCAGTTCTTC
V: TRBV29-1; J: TRBJ2-2; D: .; length: 14; size: .; CDR3: CSAGGRTNTGELFF; DNA: TGCAGCGCCGGAGGACGGACTAACACCGGGGAGCTGTTTTTT